This passage covers 9 T cell receptor beta chains from one sample sequenced in a study of early T cells in non-severe SARS-CoV-2 infection. TCRdb passed the 5' RACE reads through MiXCR, listing each CDR3 protein once. The sample includes tens of thousands of distinct CDR3 sequences, 4.6% of them seen just once. Specimen: whole blood, collected at baseline. The receptor source for this set is an adult who was a healthcare worker with PCR-confirmed SARS-CoV-2 infection or an uninfected control (not recorded which).

This clonotype was recorded many times. The chain is built from TRBV20-1 and TRBJ2-1; weak D call: TRBD2 (6 bases). Germline-derived CDR1 and CDR2 are DFQATT and SNEGSKA (reference sequence). This CDR3 has 13 residues. V was trimmed by 3 bases and J by 2 bases, leaving 8 bases between them. CDR3 amino acids: CSAREGAYNEQFF. The CDR3 DNA follows: TGCAGTGCTAGGGAGGGTGCCTACAATGAGCAGTTCTTC.

This clonotype occurred many times. V usage is TRBV9 and J usage is TRBJ1-3; weak D call: TRBD1 (6 bases). CDR3 length equals 17 residues. V lost 4 bases, J lost 3 bases, and 20 bases lay in between. Germline V gene data show CDR1 as SGDLS and CDR2 as YYNGEE. DNA for the CDR3: TGTGCCAGCAGCCCACTCCTCCGGGGGGCAGATGGAAACACCATATATTTT. It encodes CASSPLLRGADGNTIYF.

This clonotype occurred many times. The CDR3: CATSVPGLGLKGSYNEQFF. The CDR3 DNA reads as TGTGCCACCAGCGTTCCGGGACTAGGACTAAAGGGTTCCTACAATGAGCAGTTCTTC. The gene calls are TRBV15 and TRBJ2-1; 8 bases line up with TRBD2. V lost 5 bases and J lost 1; bases outside the gene matches: 16. Per germline, CDR1 LNHNV and CDR2 YYDKDF (reference sequence). This CDR3 spans 19 amino acids. Supplemented by reference TRBV15 and TRBJ2-1, the full variable domain reads DAMVIQNPRYQVTQFGKPVTLSCSQTLNHNVMYWYQQKSSQAPKLLFHYYDKDFNNEADTPDNFQSRRPNTSFCFLDIRSPGLGDTAMYLCATSVPGLGLKGSYNEQFFGPGTRLTVL.

This clonotype ranks as medium-sized. V is TRBV28 and J is TRBJ2-4; TRBD1 agrees at 9 bases. Trimming at V came to 6 bases and at J to 9 bases, leaving 12 bases not matched to a gene. This CDR3 has 15 amino acids. From germline, CDR1 is MDHEN and CDR2 SYDVKM. The DNA of the CDR3 is TGTGCCAGCAGGAGGACTGGGACAGGGAAGGGCATTCAGTACTTC. Protein: CASRRTGTGKGIQYF. The complete variable domain, with remaining parts taken from reference TRBV28 and TRBJ2-4, reads DVKVTQSSRYLVKRTGEKVFLECVQDMDHENMFWYRQDPGLGLRLIYFSYDVKMKEKGDIPEGYSVSREKKERFSLILESASTNQTSMYLCASRRTGTGKGIQYFGAGTRLSVL.

In this sample, this clonotype turned up many times. V gene TRBV7-9 combines with J gene TRBJ2-1; D tentatively fits TRBD1 or TRBD2 (6 bases each). The ends were cut back, 0 bases at V and 4 bases at J, with 16 bases in the middle. The CDR3 loop spans 17 amino acids. Germline-derived CDR1 and CDR2 are SEHNR and FQNEAQ (reference sequence). The CDR3 here is CASSLARGGRTYNEQFF. Written as DNA, the CDR3 is TGTGCCAGCAGCTTAGCGCGAGGGGGGAGGACGTACAATGAGCAGTTCTTC.

This clonotype was seen at least ten times. This rearrangement joins TRBV6-6 to TRBJ1-6; D ambiguous. The V gene's germline CDR1 is MNHNY and CDR2 SVGAGI (reference sequence). The CDR3 contains 13 residues. V was clipped by 8 bases and J by 4 bases, with 9 bases between them. The CDR3 DNA reads TGTGCCAGCGGAAACATATATAATTCACCCCTCCACTTT. It translates to CASGNIYNSPLHF.

This clonotype was recorded many times. The chain uses TRBV29-1 and TRBJ2-7; 10 bases agree with TRBD1. J was trimmed by 5 bases and V by 4 bases; bases with no gene match: 5. Germline CDR1 SQVTM, CDR2 ANQGSEA. The length of the CDR3 is 13 residues. The CDR3 sequence is CSVVRDRGNEQYF. In nucleotides, the CDR3 is TGCAGCGTTGTAAGGGACAGGGGTAACGAGCAGTACTTC.

At least ten counts were recorded for this clonotype. This chain connects TRBV6-2 or TRBV6-3 to TRBJ2-7; the D is unclear. Germline loops: CDR1 MNHEY, CDR2 SVGEGT. The germline V and J ends were trimmed by 4 bases and 4 bases, with 5 bases remaining between them. The CDR3 consists of 11 residues. The CDR3 nucleotides are TGTGCCAGCAGTTTTAATTACGAGCAGTACTTC. Translation: CASSFNYEQYF.

This clonotype has ten or more counts. The chain is built from TRBV20-1 and TRBJ2-7, with TRBD1 identical over 7 bases. The CDR3 spans 15 residues. The germline V gene has CDR1 DFQATT and CDR2 SNEGSKA (reference sequence). V shed 1 base and J 4 bases; nucleotides not matched to a gene: 10. The CDR3 DNA reads as TGCAGTGCTAGAGGCCCAGACAGGGTCGGGTACGAGCAGTACTTC. Its translation is CSARGPDRVGYEQYF.